This is a list of T cell receptor beta chains from one sample in a study of cytomegalovirus exposure and HLA in healthy donors. This table comes from immunoSEQ multiplex PCR, and its TCRdb copy is limited to in-frame clones, with some not included. The sample lists about 180,000 clones, more than 65% occurring once. The source material was PBMCs. Every receptor here comes from a girl aged 2 to 9 in good health and CMV-seropositive. CDR3s include the opening cysteine and the closing phenylalanine or tryptophan. The order of the fields is V gene, clone size, D gene, J gene, CDR3 DNA, CDR3 protein. The D gene is left open where the match is weak. The listing skips clone size in some rows; elsewhere it reads once, few, many or a size class.

TRBV19	NA	NA	TRBJ1-5	TGTGCCAGTAGTCCAGATAGCAATCAGCCCCAGCATTTT	CASSPDSNQPQHF
TRBV5-1	NA	TRBD1	TRBJ1-2	TGCGCCAGCAGCCTAAAGGACAGGGATGGCTACACCTTC	CASSLKDRDGYTF
TRBV6-1	NA	NA	TRBJ1-2	TGTGCCAGCAGCCAGGGCCTGGGGGGCTATGGCTACACCTTC	CASSQGLGGYGYTF
TRBV7-9	NA	NA	TRBJ1-6	TGTGCCAGCAGCGAAGACCCGGACAGCCATTATAATTCACCCCTCCACTTT	CASSEDPDSHYNSPLHF
TRBV19	NA	TRBD1	TRBJ1-2	TGTGCCAGTAGGAGGACAGGGGGCTATGGCTACACCTTC	CASRRTGGYGYTF
TRBV5-1	NA	TRBD2	TRBJ2-1	TGCGCCAGCAGCTTGGAGGGACTAGCGGCCTTAGATGAGCAGTTCTTC	CASSLEGLAALDEQFF
TRBV10-2	NA	TRBD1	TRBJ2-1	TGCGCCAGCAGACTCTCCGGGACAGGGGGCTTCAATGAGCAGTTCTTC	CASRLSGTGGFNEQFF
TRBV11-2	NA	TRBD2	TRBJ2-1	TGTGCCAGCAGCTTTAGGAGAGGGACTAGCGGGAGATTGGGCAATGAGCAGTTCTTC	CASSFRRGTSGRLGNEQFF
TRBV5-1	NA	TRBD2	TRBJ2-7	TGCGCCAGCAGCGCCCCTGCGGGAGGGGAGCGGTACGAGCAGTACTTC	CASSAPAGGERYEQYF
TRBV5-1	NA	NA	TRBJ2-7	TGCGCCAGCAGCTTGAGCTCACAGAACTACGAGCAGTACTTC	CASSLSSQNYEQYF
TRBV5-1	NA	NA	TRBJ2-3	TGCGCCAGCAGCGCCGCCCTTGGTGGAGGGAGTGGCACAGATACGCAGTATTTT	CASSAALGGGSGTDTQYF
TRBV11-3	once	TRBD2	TRBJ2-1	TGTGCCAGCAGCCCCAACGGACTAGCGGGACTGGATGAGCAGTTCTTC	CASSPNGLAGLDEQFF
TRBV7-6	NA	NA	TRBJ1-1	TGTGCCAGCAGCTTAGATCTAGGGAACACTGAAGCTTTCTTT	CASSLDLGNTEAFF
TRBV20-1	NA	NA	TRBJ2-3	TGCAGTGCTACTGCAGATACGCAGTATTTT	CSATADTQYF
TRBV5-6	NA	NA	TRBJ2-1	TGTGCCAGCAGCTTGGGACAGACCCAATACAATGAGCAGTTCTTC	CASSLGQTQYNEQFF
TRBV27	once	NA	TRBJ1-4	TGTGCCAGCAGTCACCTTTTTTCCGCGGGCCCCACTGATGAAAAACTGTTTTTT	CASSHLFSAGPTDEKLFF
TRBV5-1	few	NA	TRBJ1-1	TGCGCCAGCAGCTTTGAAAGCTGGACTGAAGCTTTCTTT	CASSFESWTEAFF
TRBV25-1	few	NA	TRBJ2-2	TGTGCCAGCAGTGGAACAGGGACCGGGGAGCTGTTTTTT	CASSGTGTGELFF
TRBV6-5	NA	NA	TRBJ2-7	TGTGCCAGCACCGGGGTCAGCTCCTACGAGCAGTACTTC	CASTGVSSYEQYF
TRBV5-5	once	NA	TRBJ2-3	TGTGCCAGCAGCCCGTCCGCGGATACGCAGTATTTT	CASSPSADTQYF
TRBV19	NA	TRBD1	TRBJ1-2	TGTGCCAGTAACCGGGACAGGGGGCTGAACTATGGCTACACCTTC	CASNRDRGLNYGYTF
TRBV18	NA	NA	TRBJ1-1	TGTGCCAGCTCACCGGGGCAGGGGAACACTGAAGCTTTCTTT	CASSPGQGNTEAFF
TRBV5-4	NA	NA	TRBJ2-7	TGTGCCAGCAGCTTGGTTGCGGGGTTATCCTACGAGCAGTACTTC	CASSLVAGLSYEQYF
TRBV10-3	once	NA	TRBJ2-1	TGTGCCATCAGTCGAGAGGCATGGAATGAGCAGTTCTTC	CAISREAWNEQFF
TRBV30	NA	NA	TRBJ2-7	TGTGCCTGGAGTGTACAGGGACCGGGGTCCTACGAGCAGTACTTC	CAWSVQGPGSYEQYF
TRBV12-5	NA	TRBD2	TRBJ2-7	TGTGCTAGTGGTTTGGTACTTACGGTTTCTGGACTAGCGGGAGGTCCCTCCTACGAGCAGTACTTC	CASGLVLTVSGLAGGPSYEQYF
TRBV2	NA	NA	TRBJ1-5	TGTGCCAGCAGTGACGGTTCTTCTAGCAATCAGCCCCAGCATTTT	CASSDGSSSNQPQHF
TRBV9	NA	TRBD2	TRBJ2-2	TGTGCCAGCAGCGTAGGTAGCGGGAGTAGCACCGGGGAGCTGTTTTTT	CASSVGSGSSTGELFF
TRBV6-1	NA	TRBD2	TRBJ2-1	TGTGCCAGCAGTCTCAGGACGGGGGGGAGGGATGAGCAGTTCTTC	CASSLRTGGRDEQFF
TRBV2	NA	TRBD2	TRBJ2-1	TGTGCCAGCAGGGCTACTAGCGGGATTTACAATGAGCAGTTCTTC	CASRATSGIYNEQFF
TRBV9	NA	TRBD2	TRBJ2-2	TGTGCCAGCAGCGTAGGCCCCGGACTAGCGGGGAACACCGGGGAGCTGTTTTTT	CASSVGPGLAGNTGELFF
TRBV7-2	NA	NA	TRBJ2-3	TGTGCCAGCAGCTTAGTGAGAAGCACAGATACGCAGTATTTT	CASSLVRSTDTQYF
TRBV30	NA	NA	TRBJ1-1	TGTGCCTGGAGTTCGCGGACAGATTTAGCTTTCTTT	CAWSSRTDLAFF
TRBV10-2	NA	NA	TRBJ2-1	TGCGCCAGCAGCCCCGAGGAGGGACTCTGGCAGTTCTTC	CASSPEEGLWQFF